This TCR beta chain comes out of a study of OX40 agonist ivuxolimab in advanced cancers. Overall study: The treatment was a fully human IgG2 OX40 agonist, ivuxolimab. Two cutaneous melanoma patients and one hepatocellular carcinoma patient, three in all, had partial responses. Ivuxolimab doses were 0.01, 0.1, 0.3, 1.5, 3 or 10 mg/kg every 2 weeks.

The method was immunoSEQ multiplex PCR; TCRdb's version includes in-frame clones alone and lacks a portion of them. The table has around 63,000 clones, more than 80% seen once. Study results and caveats: Researchers did not determine the expanded peripheral T cells' antigen specificity.

This clone was picked up one time. Antigen: not known. Deletions cut 8 bases from V and 3 bases from J, with 11 bases between. CDR3 length: 13 amino acids. The germline CDR1 and CDR2 sequences are ENHRY and SYGVKD. The specimen was CD4+ or CD8+ T cells sorted from blood, collected in a trial of the OX40 agonist ivuxolimab. The sequence was obtained from an adult with an advanced solid tumor such as melanoma, head and neck, liver or kidney cancer. This chain connects TRBV10-3 to TRBJ1-3, with D possibly being TRBD1 (5 bases). In DNA, the CDR3 is TGTGCCATCTCGGTGGGGGATGGAAACACCATATATTTT. Translation: CAISVGDGNTIYF.